The present T cell receptor beta chain was sequenced within a study of blood T cell repertoires in COVID-19. Study as a whole: Samples taken during acute and convalescent COVID-19 were collected in the United States, Italy and Spain.

The Seattle patients, enrolled during active infection, were followed longitudinally. The CDR3 runs 16 residues. CDR1 is SGHAT and CDR2 is FQNNGV in the germline V gene. V gave up 5 bases and J gave up 1 base; unmatched junction bases: 7. Per the original data handling: The authors estimated nucleated cell counts from reference gene primer amplification. The assay was immunoSEQ multiplex PCR, and TCRdb's table has in-frame clones only and misses some. D and trimming come from the DNA, and the V and J calls and clone size come from that table. The table records about 300,000 clones, about four fifths of them present only once.

The clonotype comes from a human donor with COVID-19, enrolled during active disease. The donor label of this sample is uncertain. V and J are TRBV11-2 and TRBJ1-3; 8 positions agree with TRBD1. Sequences were obtained from peripheral blood. The CDR3 sequence: CASSRQGALSGNTIYF. In nucleotides, the CDR3 is TGTGCCAGCAGCCGCCAGGGGGCTCTTTCTGGAAACACCATATATTTT.